These 20 T cell receptor beta chains came from one sample sequenced in a study of cytomegalovirus exposure and HLA in healthy donors. The PCR had 60 Vbeta and 13 Jbeta primers. Data came from immunoSEQ multiplex PCR; TCRdb stores just in-frame clones and leaves some out. Of some 200,000 clones in the sample, over 75% were seen once. The sequenced sample was PBMCs. All receptors come from a girl aged 2 to 9 in good health and CMV-seronegative.

The V call is TRBV19, the J call TRBJ1-5; 11 nucleotides line up with TRBD1. CDR1 is LNHDA, CDR2 SQIVND, per germline (reference sequence). The CDR3 contains 17 residues. Trimming at V came to 10 bases and at J to 2 bases, leaving 13 bases not matched to a gene. DNA for the CDR3: TGTGCCACAAATCGCGGAGGACAGGGGGCGCGCAATCAGCCCCAGCATTTT. This encodes CATNRGGQGARNQPQHF.

V usage is TRBV5-6 and J usage is TRBJ2-1; TRBD2 matches at 9 bases. This CDR3 has 17 amino acids. The germline gives CDR1 SGHDT, CDR2 YYEEEE. Losses at the gene ends were 2 bases for V and 0 bases for J; bases not matched to a gene: 6. CDR3 sequence: CASSFDSGGRSYNEQFF. CDR3 in DNA: TGTGCCAGCAGCTTTGATAGCGGGGGCCGCTCCTACAATGAGCAGTTCTTC.

This chain links TRBV5-1 with TRBJ1-2, with D possibly being TRBD1 (5 bases). CDR1 and CDR2 from the germline V gene are SGHRS and YFSETQ. Trimming pared 2 bases from V and 3 bases from J, leaving 11 bases between. This CDR3 contains 14 residues. The CDR3 DNA follows: TGCGCCAGCAGCTTACAGGACAATGACTATGGCTACACCTTC. It codes for CASSLQDNDYGYTF.

This clone showed up just a few times. This chain connects TRBV25-1 to TRBJ2-1, with TRBD2 matching 10 bases. Trimming took 5 bases from V and 0 from J; bases not matched to a gene: 10. Germline lookup yields CDR1 MGHDK and CDR2 SYGVNS. The CDR3 is 18 amino acids. The CDR3 nucleotides read TGTGCCAGCAGTTCCGGGACTAGCGAGCCTGGCTCCTACAATGAGCAGTTCTTC. Translation gives CASSSGTSEPGSYNEQFF.

The rearrangement links TRBV15 to TRBJ1-5; D is unclear. The CDR3 loop spans 14 amino acids. Deletions cut 0 bases from V and 7 bases from J, with 10 bases between. Germline CDR1 LNHNV, CDR2 YYDKDF (reference sequence). CDR3 amino acids: CATSREVRFQPQHF. As DNA, the CDR3 is TGTGCCACCAGCAGAGAAGTTCGGTTCCAGCCCCAGCATTTT.

J is TRBJ2-7 and V is TRBV2; D is perhaps TRBD2 (6 bases). V was trimmed by 6 bases and J by 2 bases, leaving 17 bases between them. The germline gives CDR1 SNHLY, CDR2 FYNNEI. This CDR3 contains 15 residues. This CDR3 is CASSSNQGGPYEQYF. The CDR3 bases are TGTGCCAGCAGCTCCAACCAGGGAGGCCCCTACGAGCAGTACTTC.

This clone appeared once. The rearrangement joins TRBV5-6 to TRBJ2-7; possible D gene TRBD1, 6 bases. CDR1 and CDR2 (germline): SGHDT, YYEEEE. The germline V and J ends were trimmed by 4 bases and 5 bases, with 19 bases remaining between them. The length of the CDR3 is 15 residues. The DNA of the CDR3 is TGTGCCAGCAGCGCTCGGCCCTGGGGGCGCGACGAGCAGTACTTC. Encoded protein: CASSARPWGRDEQYF.

V is TRBV30 and J is TRBJ2-7, with TRBD2 as a possible D gene (6 bases). Deletions cut 0 bases from V and 0 bases from J, with 15 bases between. Germline-derived CDR1 and CDR2 are GTSNPN and SVGIG (reference sequence). This CDR3 contains 16 residues. This CDR3 reads CAWSVTGRGSSYEQYF. The CDR3 nucleotides read TGTGCCTGGAGTGTAACGGGGCGGGGAAGCTCCTACGAGCAGTACTTC.

The chain joins TRBV11-2 to TRBJ1-3; D call uncertain. The CDR3 totals 17 residues. The V end lost 5 bases, the J end lost 0 bases, and 17 bases lay between the germline ends. Germline values: CDR1 SGHAT, CDR2 FQNNGV. The CDR3 here is CASSVTSRLISGNTIYF. The CDR3 nucleotides read TGTGCCAGCAGCGTAACCTCGAGGTTGATCTCTGGAAACACCATATATTTT.

V is TRBV21-1 and J is TRBJ2-7; the DNA was not compared with TRBD2, the D call given in the table. TRBV21-1 is listed as a pseudogene. This CDR3 has 17 amino acids. The chain's CDR3 is CASSNPRISGSEYEQYF. CDR3 sequence (DNA): TGTGCCAGCAGCAACCCCCGAATCAGCGGGAGTGAGTACGAGCAGTACTTC.

This clone was counted only a few times. The rearrangement links TRBV6-1 to TRBJ1-5, with D possibly matching TRBD1 (6 bases). This CDR3 is 14 amino acids long. Trimming left V 1 base short and J 6 bases short, with 10 bases between. CDR1 is MNHNS, CDR2 SASEGT, per germline. The CDR3 region has the DNA TGTGCCAGCAGTGAAGGGGGGCTCGGTCAGCCCCAGCATTTT. Residues: CASSEGGLGQPQHF.

As DNA, the CDR3 is TGTGCCAGCAGCTCCTACTACGAGCAGTACTTC. Its protein is CASSSYYEQYF. V usage is TRBV5-4 and J usage is TRBJ2-7; D is unresolved. Trimming stripped 3 bases from V and 3 bases from J, with 4 bases between. Germline V gene sequence: CDR1 SGHNT, CDR2 YYREEE (reference sequence). The CDR3 spans 11 residues. The entire variable domain, with the rest obtained from reference TRBV5-4 and TRBJ2-7, is as follows: ETGVTQSPTHLIKTRGQQVTLRCSSQSGHNTVSWYQQALGQGPQFIFQYYREEENGRGNFPPRFSGLQFPNYSSELNVNALELDDSALYLCASSSYYEQYFGPGTRLTVT.

Concerning this clone: At one of its ends the junction is not consistent with the germline gene, which may arise from a read error. The chain employs TRBV5-1 and TRBJ2-7, with D perhaps TRBD2 (5 bases). Germline V gene data show CDR1 as SGHRS and CDR2 as YFSETQ. The CDR3 is 13 residues long. The CDR3 reads CASSLDLSYEQYF. The CDR3 coding sequence is TGCGCCAGCAGTTTGGACTTATCCTACGAGCAGTACTTC. Using reference TRBV5-1 and TRBJ2-7 for the parts outside the CDR3, the full variable domain is KAGVTQTPRYLIKTRGQQVTLSCSPISGHRSVSWYQQTPGQGLQFLFEYFSETQRNKGNFPGRFSGRQFSNSRSEMNVSTLELGDSALYLCASSLDLSYEQYFGPGTRLTVT.

The chain recombines TRBV7-9 with TRBJ2-5; 7 bases map to TRBD1. V dropped 5 bases and J dropped 4; count of bases not matched to a gene: 10. The CDR3 is 15 residues long. Germline CDR1 SEHNR, CDR2 FQNEAQ (reference sequence). The CDR3 loop is CASSRDRAVGETQYF. In DNA form, the CDR3 reads TGTGCCAGCAGCCGCGACAGGGCGGTCGGAGAGACCCAGTACTTC.

This clone was detected only once. The chain has TRBV19 and TRBJ1-2, with TRBD1 matching over 9 bases. CDR1 and CDR2 from the germline V gene are LNHDA and SQIVND (reference sequence). V trimming: 4 bases; J trimming: 0 bases; junction bases outside the gene matches: 3. The CDR3 loop spans 15 amino acids. CDR3 residues: CASSKRQGANYGYTF. As DNA, the CDR3 is TGTGCCAGTAGTAAAAGACAGGGGGCTAACTATGGCTACACCTTC.

This clone was counted a few times. The J gene is TRBJ2-1, the V gene TRBV27; possibly TRBD1 for D (5 bases). Germline V gene sequence: CDR1 MNHEY, CDR2 SMNVEV (reference sequence). The CDR3 is made up of 16 amino acids. Trimming took off 8 bases at V and 1 base at J, with 18 bases between the two ends. The CDR3 DNA is TGTGCCAGCTCGACCCTTCTGAGACAGTCCTACAATGAGCAGTTCTTC. Amino acid sequence: CASSTLLRQSYNEQFF.

The sample holds a few counts of this clone. The chain is built from TRBV4-2 and TRBJ2-1, with D hard to call. The CDR3 is made up of 17 amino acids. Germline V gene sequence: CDR1 LGHNA, CDR2 YNFKEQ. V was shortened by 0 bases and J by 0 bases, with 12 bases between the two germline ends. The CDR3 protein is CASSQDNPASSYNEQFF. Here the CDR3 DNA reads TGTGCCAGCAGCCAAGATAATCCCGCGAGCTCCTACAATGAGCAGTTCTTC.

The chain links TRBV9 to TRBJ2-7; D is perhaps TRBD2 (6 bases). V dropped 2 bases and J dropped 3 bases, with 9 bases sitting between them. The germline CDR1 and CDR2 sequences are SGDLS and YYNGEE. CDR3 length: 13 residues. DNA for the CDR3: TGTGCCAGCAGCGTCGCGGGGAACTACGAGCAGTACTTC. This codes for CASSVAGNYEQYF.

The chain employs TRBV29-1 and TRBJ2-1; 11 bases align to TRBD2. The V gene end was trimmed by 7 bases and the J gene end by 4 bases; junction bases not matched to a gene: 6. CDR1 SQVTM and CDR2 ANQGSEA come from the germline V gene. This CDR3 has 14 amino acids. The CDR3 sequence is CSAAGTSGYNEQFF. The DNA for the CDR3 is TGCAGCGCCGCCGGGACTAGCGGTTACAATGAGCAGTTCTTC.

This clone was recorded a few times. The chain uses TRBV5-4 and TRBJ1-1; D is unresolved. Germline CDR1 reads SGHNT; CDR2 reads YYREEE (reference sequence). The length of the CDR3 is 14 residues. The V end lost 6 bases, the J end lost 5 bases, and 17 bases lay between the germline ends. The CDR3 here is CASTTVIGGTEAFF. The CDR3 region has the DNA TGTGCCAGCACTACTGTCATAGGAGGGACTGAAGCTTTCTTT.